The 31 T cell receptor beta chains presented below share a single source sample, sequenced in a study of identical twins. TCRdb itself ran the 5' RACE reads through MiXCR, one entry per CDR3 protein. The table has hundreds of thousands of distinct CDR3 sequences, 15% to 20% seen once. These data were also filed under a second study, of T cells expressing NK-cell markers.

The specimen was PBMCs. The receptors were gathered from a woman aged 18-30 years in good health.

The CDR3 region is CASSENRGNSNTGELFF. CDR3 sequence (DNA): TGTGCCAGCAGTGAGAACAGGGGGAACTCGAACACCGGGGAGCTGTTTTTT. The chain employs TRBV12-3 or TRBV12-4 and TRBJ2-2, with 8 bases identical to TRBD1. V gave up 5 bases and J gave up 0 bases; unmatched junction bases: 8. CDR3 length: 17 amino acids.

This clonotype was observed a handful of times. V is TRBV9 and J is TRBJ2-7; 9 bases map to TRBD1. The CDR3 length is 12 residues. Per germline, CDR1 SGDLS and CDR2 YYNGEE. Germline trimming cut 3 bases from V and 7 bases from J; bases unmatched to any gene: 2. CDR3 DNA: TGTGCCAGCAGCGGACAGGGGGGTGAGCAGTACTTC. Translated: CASSGQGGEQYF. Looking up the rest from reference TRBV9 and TRBJ2-7 gives the full variable domain: DSGVTQTPKHLITATGQRVTLRCSPRSGDLSVYWYQQSLDQGLQFLIQYYNGEERAKGNILERFSAQQFPDLHSELNLSSLELGDSALYFCASSGQGGEQYFGPGTRLTVT.

V usage is TRBV7-2 and J usage is TRBJ2-1; TRBD2 is a possible D gene (6 bases). The V gene lost 10 bases and the J gene lost 13 bases, with 14 bases spanning the gap. The germline V gene has CDR1 SGHTA and CDR2 FQGNSA. The CDR3 runs 10 residues. DNA of the CDR3: TGTGCCACCGGAGGGTCACCTCAGTTCTTC. Amino acid sequence: CATGGSPQFF.

J is TRBJ2-2 and V is TRBV7-2; 11 bases fit TRBD2. V shed 5 bases, J shed 6 bases, and the junction held 5 bases outside the gene matches. The CDR3 is 15 amino acids. The germline CDR1 and CDR2 sequences are SGHTA and FQGNSA. The CDR3 protein is CASSHTSGSAGELFF. CDR3 coding DNA: TGTGCCAGCAGCCATACTAGCGGGAGTGCCGGGGAGCTGTTTTTT.

V gene TRBV12-3 or TRBV12-4 combines with J gene TRBJ2-7, with 8 bases lining up with TRBD2. The CDR3 has 15 residues. With 5 bases clipped from V and 3 bases from J, the junction kept 9 bases outside the gene matches. CDR3 sequence (DNA): TGTGCCAGCAGTCGAAGCGGACTAGCCGTCTACGAGCAGTACTTC. This codes for CASSRSGLAVYEQYF.

The V and J genes are TRBV7-9 and TRBJ1-1; TRBD1 matches 11 bases. Germline V CDR1 and CDR2: SEHNR, FQNEAQ (reference sequence). The CDR3 is 16 residues long. Trimming removed 5 bases from V and 0 bases from J; junction bases left unmatched: 5. The CDR3 DNA follows: TGTGCCAGCAGCACTAGGACAGGGGGCATGAACACTGAAGCTTTCTTT. Translated, it gives CASSTRTGGMNTEAFF.

The chain uses TRBV9 and TRBJ2-3; 9 bases are shared with TRBD2. This CDR3 is 15 amino acids long. V lost 7 bases, J lost 9 bases, and 15 bases stayed unmatched. Germline CDR1 reads SGDLS; CDR2 reads YYNGEE. The CDR3 DNA reads TGTGCCAGCGCTGTAAGTGGGCGGGAGGGGGACACGCAGTATTTT. It translates to CASAVSGREGDTQYF.

The chain links TRBV12-3 or TRBV12-4 to TRBJ1-2, with D hard to call. The CDR3 is 11 residues long. Deletions cut 4 bases from V and 10 bases from J, with 10 bases between. The DNA for the CDR3 is TGTGCCAGCAGTTGGGGAACAGTCTACACCTTC. Translating gives CASSWGTVYTF.

Only a few counts were recorded for this clonotype. The CDR3 protein is CASSLTPYRDRKRQETQYF. The CDR3 DNA follows: TGTGCCAGCAGCTTAACCCCTTACCGGGACAGAAAACGGCAAGAGACCCAGTACTTC. The J gene is TRBJ2-5, the V gene TRBV5-4, with 7 bases that match TRBD1. With V trimmed by 2 bases and J by 2 bases, 18 bases remained unmatched. The CDR3 spans 19 residues. The V gene's germline CDR1 is SGHNT and CDR2 YYREEE (reference sequence).

The chain links TRBV4-2 to TRBJ2-2; D unclear. V lost 3 bases and J 3 bases, leaving 11 bases between the germline ends. CDR1 is LGHNA and CDR2 is YNFKEQ in the germline V gene. The CDR3 has 15 residues. As DNA, the CDR3 is TGTGCCAGCAGCCAGCAGTATCTCGACACCGGGGAGCTGTTTTTT. Its translation: CASSQQYLDTGELFF.

The chain recombines TRBV2 with TRBJ2-3, with D perhaps TRBD2 (7 bases). The CDR3 runs 12 residues. Trimming took off 8 bases at V and 5 bases at J, with 11 bases between the two ends. Per the germline V gene, CDR1 is SNHLY and CDR2 is FYNNEI. The CDR3 DNA reads TGTGCCAGCGGGGGGGCGGAAGATACGCAGTATTTT. Encoded protein: CASGGAEDTQYF.

J is TRBJ1-3 and V is TRBV12-3 or TRBV12-4; perhaps TRBD1 as D (5 bases). This CDR3 contains 13 residues. With 7 bases removed from V and 2 bases from J, the gap between germline ends came to 9 bases. CDR3 in amino acids: CASMWGPGNTIYF. In nucleotides, the CDR3 is TGTGCCAGCATGTGGGGACCTGGAAACACCATATATTTT.

This clonotype has just a few counts. The chain recombines TRBV10-3 with TRBJ1-2; tentatively, D is TRBD1 (5 bases). The germline CDR1 and CDR2 sequences are ENHRY and SYGVKD. V lost 8 bases and J 5 bases, leaving 15 bases between the germline ends. This CDR3 is built from 13 residues. CDR3 loop: CAIRWDGPYGYTF. The CDR3, as DNA: TGTGCCATCCGATGGGACGGGCCGTATGGCTACACCTTC.

The rearrangement joins TRBV20-1 to TRBJ1-4, with TRBD1 identical over 9 bases. V lost 4 bases to trimming and J lost 2 bases; unmatched junction nucleotides: 2. Germline V CDR1 and CDR2: DFQATT, SNEGSKA (reference sequence). This CDR3 spans 14 amino acids. CDR3 amino acids: CSATGTGTNEKLFF. CDR3 nucleotide sequence: TGCAGTGCTACTGGGACAGGGACTAATGAAAAACTGTTTTTT.

This clonotype was detected only a few times. This chain's CDR3 is CSAHLDPDTQYF. CDR3 DNA sequence: TGCAGTGCTCACTTGGATCCAGATACGCAGTATTTT. The chain employs TRBV20-1 and TRBJ2-3; no reliable D call. This CDR3 spans 12 amino acids. From germline, CDR1 is DFQATT and CDR2 SNEGSKA (reference sequence). V shed 5 bases and J shed 4 bases, with 10 bases lying between them.

V and J are TRBV3-1 and TRBJ2-2, with 8 bases matching TRBD1. The CDR3 spans 16 residues. Germline V CDR1 and CDR2: LGHDT, YNNKEL (reference sequence). The trim removed 5 bases at V and 4 bases at J, leaving 9 bases unmatched. Here the CDR3 reads CASSKPGQDLTGELFF. DNA of the CDR3: TGTGCCAGCAGCAAGCCGGGACAGGACCTCACCGGGGAGCTGTTTTTT. The full variable domain, in which reference TRBV3-1 and TRBJ2-2 provide the parts outside the CDR3, is DTAVSQTPKYLVTQMGNDKSIKCEQNLGHDTMYWYKQDSKKFLKIMFSYNNKELIINETVPNRFSPKSPDKAHLNLHINSLELGDSAVYFCASSKPGQDLTGELFFGEGSRLTVL.

This clonotype turned up a few times. V is TRBV6-5 and J is TRBJ1-1; D not resolved. CDR1 is MNHEY and CDR2 is SVGAGI in the germline V gene. The V end lost 5 bases, the J end lost 11 bases, and 12 bases lay between the germline ends. The CDR3 runs 11 residues. In DNA form, the CDR3 reads TGTGCCAGCAGTGGCGGGGTATGGGCTTTCTTT. Amino acid sequence: CASSGGVWAFF.

The chain employs TRBV7-8 and TRBJ2-7; D call uncertain. The V and J ends lost 6 bases and 0 bases respectively, with 12 bases between them. CDR3 size: 14 residues. CDR1 and CDR2 from the germline V gene are SGHVS and FQNEAQ. The CDR3 protein is CASRLFQNSYEQYF. As DNA, the CDR3 is TGTGCCAGCAGACTCTTTCAGAACTCCTACGAGCAGTACTTC.

This rearrangement joins TRBV7-4 to TRBJ1-1, with 8 bases aligning to TRBD1. Per germline, CDR1 SGHVT and CDR2 SQSDAQ. With 1 base clipped from V and 7 bases from J, the junction kept 5 bases outside the gene matches. The CDR3 is 14 residues long. Here the CDR3 DNA reads TGTGCCAGCAGCTTAGTCCCGGGACAGGTTGAAGCTTTCTTT. Amino acid sequence: CASSLVPGQVEAFF.

This clonotype appeared a few times. V and J are TRBV7-2 and TRBJ1-1; D gene uncertain. Trimming left V 3 bases short and J 4 bases short, with 9 bases between. The germline V gene encodes CDR1 SGHTA and CDR2 FQGNSA. The length of the CDR3 is 13 residues. The CDR3 spells CASSLTESTEAFF. DNA of the CDR3: TGTGCCAGCAGCTTGACGGAGAGCACTGAAGCTTTCTTT.

This clonotype was seen ten or more times. V is TRBV12-3 or TRBV12-4 and J is TRBJ1-1; 7 bases align to TRBD1. The CDR3 totals 11 residues. V dropped 6 bases and J dropped 8; count of bases not matched to a gene: 3. The CDR3 bases are TGTGCCAGCAGATACAGGGGAGAAGCTTTCTTT. Translation gives CASRYRGEAFF.

The chain joins TRBV4-1 to TRBJ2-1; tentative D call: TRBD1 (5 bases). V was pared by 0 bases and J by 3 bases, with 6 bases between. CDR1 and CDR2 from the germline V gene are MGHRA and YSYEKL. The CDR3 covers 14 residues. This CDR3 is CASSQDQGYNEQFF. The DNA of the CDR3 is TGCGCCAGCAGCCAAGATCAGGGCTACAATGAGCAGTTCTTC.

The chain employs TRBV3-1 and TRBJ2-5; D assignment may be TRBD1 or TRBD2 (5 bases each). The CDR3 totals 12 residues. Germline V lookup: CDR1 LGHDT, CDR2 YNNKEL (reference sequence). V was pared by 6 bases and J by 13 bases, with 18 bases between. The CDR3 DNA reads TGTGCCAGCAGTCCAGGGAGCCCAGGGTTGTACTTC. Protein product: CASSPGSPGLYF.

The chain carries TRBV4-3 and TRBJ2-5; no clear D gene. Per the germline V gene, CDR1 is LGHNA and CDR2 is YSLEER. This CDR3 is 13 amino acids long. With 3 bases removed from V and 2 bases from J, the gap between germline ends came to 7 bases. This CDR3 is CASSQALQETQYF. The CDR3 nucleotides read TGCGCCAGCAGCCAGGCTCTTCAAGAGACCCAGTACTTC.

This clonotype was seen only a few times. The rearrangement links TRBV3-1 to TRBJ2-5; D gene uncertain. The CDR3 spans 13 residues. CDR1 and CDR2 from the germline V gene are LGHDT and YNNKEL (reference sequence). Deletions cut 1 base from V and 5 bases from J, with 8 bases between. This CDR3 reads CASSQVSRETQYF. The CDR3 DNA sequence: TGTGCCAGCAGCCAAGTCTCTCGGGAGACCCAGTACTTC.

This clonotype was observed a handful of times. V usage is TRBV20-1 and J usage is TRBJ2-1, with a tentative D call TRBD2 (6 bases). The V end was cut by 4 bases, the J end by 3 bases, with 16 bases between. Germline CDR1 DFQATT, CDR2 SNEGSKA (reference sequence). This CDR3 has 15 residues. The CDR3 nucleotides are TGCAGTGCTAAATTCCACGGGGGTTACTACAATGAGCAGTTCTTC. Protein sequence: CSAKFHGGYYNEQFF.

This clonotype was recorded a few times. The V and J genes are TRBV20-1 and TRBJ1-2; the D is unclear. The CDR3 extends over 13 amino acids. V lost 2 bases to trimming and J lost 1 base, with 8 bases between them. CDR1 is DFQATT, CDR2 SNEGSKA, per germline (reference sequence). CDR3 sequence reads: CSARFLRNYGYTF. The DNA of the CDR3 is TGCAGTGCTAGATTCTTACGTAACTATGGCTACACCTTC.

This sequence joins TRBV5-1 and TRBJ2-1; 12 nucleotides agree with TRBD2. V lost 9 bases, J lost 10 bases, and 8 bases stayed unmatched. This CDR3 comprises 13 residues. In germline, CDR1 is SGHRS, CDR2 YFSETQ. CDR3 loop: CATRTSGTFEQFF. The CDR3 DNA follows: TGCGCCACCCGGACTAGCGGGACGTTCGAGCAGTTCTTC.

This clonotype was counted a single time. This chain connects TRBV3-1 to TRBJ2-1; D unclear. The V gene's germline CDR1 is LGHDT and CDR2 YNNKEL (reference sequence). Trimming removed 4 bases at V and 4 bases at J, with 11 bases between. This CDR3 is built from 14 residues. This CDR3 is CASSPDLEYNEQFF. In nucleotides, the CDR3 is TGTGCCAGCAGCCCCGACTTGGAGTACAATGAGCAGTTCTTC.

This clonotype was counted ten times or more. The chain couples TRBV20-1 to TRBJ2-7, with TRBD1 matching over 8 bases. V shed 5 bases, J shed 2 bases, and the junction held 5 bases outside the gene matches. The CDR3 length is 13 residues. In germline, CDR1 is DFQATT, CDR2 SNEGSKA (reference sequence). This chain's CDR3 is CSARQGWTYEQYF. For the CDR3, the DNA is TGCAGTGCTCGACAGGGGTGGACCTACGAGCAGTACTTC.

This clonotype was seen a few times. The chain carries TRBV12-3 or TRBV12-4 and TRBJ2-7; 8 positions match TRBD1. Unmatched junction bases numbered 7, after V lost 4 bases and J lost 2 bases. The CDR3 loop spans 15 amino acids. This CDR3 is CASSSRTGPTYEQYF. CDR3 coding DNA: TGTGCCAGCAGTTCTCGGACAGGGCCCACCTACGAGCAGTACTTC.